One sample yielded the 9 T cell receptor beta chains listed below, sequenced in a study of T cell responses to AZD1222 COVID-19 vaccine. Assay: immunoSEQ multiplex PCR; the TCRdb copy retains only in-frame clones and omits some. This table holds 140,000 to 150,000 clones, 85% to 95% found once. Here the sequenced sample was peripheral blood, taken on day 0 of AZD1222 vaccination. The receptors here all came from an adult in good health.

The chain employs TRBV2 and TRBJ1-1; tentative D call: TRBD1 (6 bases). The CDR3 length is 15 residues. The V end lost 6 bases, the J end lost 2 bases, and 16 bases lay between the germline ends. Per germline, CDR1 SNHLY and CDR2 FYNNEI. CDR3 coding DNA: TGTGCCAGCAGGGTAGGCGGGGGCGTCAACACTGAAGCTTTCTTT. Its translation: CASRVGGGVNTEAFF.

V usage is TRBV11-2 and J usage is TRBJ2-7; TRBD2 matches at 8 bases. This CDR3 has 15 amino acids. Germline CDR1 is SGHAT and CDR2 is FQNNGV. Losses at the gene ends were 3 bases for V and 7 bases for J; bases not matched to a gene: 11. CDR3 residues: CASSFSSGGAREQYF. The CDR3 region has the DNA TGTGCCAGCAGCTTTTCGTCCGGGGGGGCGCGGGAGCAGTACTTC.

V and J are TRBV7-8 and TRBJ1-2; TRBD1 matches at 10 bases. Germline loops: CDR1 SGHVS, CDR2 FQNEAQ. The V gene end was trimmed by 3 bases and the J gene end by 1 base; junction bases not matched to a gene: 14. The CDR3 has 19 residues. The CDR3 nucleotides read TGTGCCAGCAGCTTTGGGACAGGGGACCCCACCAACTATAACTATGGCTACACCTTC. This codes for CASSFGTGDPTNYNYGYTF.

A few counts support this clone. The chain recombines TRBV29-1 with TRBJ2-3, with TRBD2 matching 8 bases. CDR1 and CDR2 from the germline V gene are SQVTM and ANQGSEA. The CDR3 spans 15 residues. With V trimmed by 8 bases and J by 1 base, 11 bases remained unmatched. The CDR3 coding sequence is TGCAGCTCCGAAGGGGCAGCGGGGGGCACAGATACGCAGTATTTT. Translation gives CSSEGAAGGTDTQYF.

This rearrangement joins TRBV11-1 to TRBJ1-2; 7 bases fit TRBD1. Germline CDR1 SGHAT, CDR2 FQDESV (reference sequence). This CDR3 spans 15 amino acids. The junction had 6 bases not matched to a gene; V was cut back by 5 bases and J by 0 bases. The CDR3 region is CASSPWDRTNYGYTF. In DNA form, the CDR3 reads TGTGCCAGCAGCCCCTGGGACAGAACTAACTATGGCTACACCTTC.

V and J are TRBV6-5 and TRBJ1-2; D ambiguous. The V gene's germline CDR1 is MNHEY and CDR2 SVGAGI. Trimming removed 2 bases from V and 2 bases from J, with 9 bases in between. The CDR3 spans 14 residues. The CDR3 here is CASSYREANYGYTF. The CDR3 DNA reads as TGTGCCAGCAGTTACAGGGAAGCCAACTATGGCTACACCTTC.

In this sample, this clone turned up once. This rearrangement joins TRBV7-6 to TRBJ1-6; the D gene is possibly TRBD1 (5 bases). This CDR3 spans 15 amino acids. CDR1 SGHVS and CDR2 FNYEAQ come from the germline V gene. V lost 5 bases, J lost 5 bases, and 13 bases lay in between. The CDR3 DNA reads TGTGCCAGCAGCCCCGGGGGGTCGGATAATTCACCCCTCCACTTT. Translation gives CASSPGGSDNSPLHF.

This clone was seen more than once but under ten times. The chain combines TRBV5-1 with TRBJ1-1; 7 nucleotides align to TRBD1. The CDR3 is made up of 16 amino acids. Germline loops: CDR1 SGHRS, CDR2 YFSETQ. V lost 0 bases, J lost 8 bases, and 13 bases stayed unmatched. The CDR3 region has the DNA TGCGCCAGCAGCTTGGAAGGGGGCGCGGCCCCCCGGGAAGCTTTCTTT. It encodes CASSLEGGAAPREAFF.

The chain links TRBV4-1 to TRBJ2-2; the D is unclear. The V gene's germline CDR1 is MGHRA and CDR2 YSYEKL. Trimming took off 4 bases at V and 4 bases at J, with 13 bases between the two ends. This CDR3 comprises 15 residues. The CDR3 coding sequence is TGCGCCAGCAGCCCCTCGCTTGCGTCCACCGGGGAGCTGTTTTTT. It specifies CASSPSLASTGELFF.